This TCR beta chain was observed in a study of Graves' ophthalmopathy and Graves' hyperthyroidism (dated by TCRdb to 2016 to 2018). Broadly, across the study: Peripheral blood samples were taken at the time of initial diagnosis, before any treatment was given. The study used signatures of the TCR beta repertoire to tell Graves' ophthalmopathy apart from Graves' hyperthyroidism and to predict which patients would progress to ophthalmopathy. In total, some 130 blood samples were TCR-sequenced: approximately 42 ophthalmopathy, some 75 hyperthyroidism and around 17 hyperthyroidism-to-ophthalmopathy patients. To explore V-J signatures that separate ophthalmopathy from hyperthyroidism, a discovery set of 95 to 100 patients was enrolled, consisting of roughly 45 with ophthalmopathy and around 57 with stable hyperthyroidism. For independent validation, a separate cohort was made up of fewer than 20 hyperthyroidism patients plus 17 patients who later progressed from hyperthyroidism to ophthalmopathy. In roughly 6 hyperthyroidism patients, the T-cell repertoires found in thyroid tissue were compared with those found in blood. Following sampling, methimazole starting at 30 mg daily was administered to hyperthyroidism patients, and high-dose intravenous methylprednisolone was administered to ophthalmopathy patients. General study outcomes and caveats: In validation, the model predicted ophthalmopathy progression with about 70% sensitivity and 72.22% specificity; some 13 predicted patients were CT-confirmed with GO in a median of roughly 6.8 months. Most expanded thyroid clonotypes with frequency above 0.001 were also detected in blood, suggesting blood repertoires may reflect the thyroid immune response. No statistical method was used to predetermine the sample size, and group allocation was not hidden from the investigators. The 13-signature model separated ophthalmopathy from stable hyperthyroidism with 85% to 90% sensitivity and just under 84% specificity in cross-validation, and 80%/75% in the test set.

TCR beta CDR3 regions were amplified from RNA transcripts for repertoire sequencing. HTBI primers and the Qiagen OneStep RT-PCR kit were used in a first-round RT-PCR, which was followed by a second-round multiplex PCR, size selection and purification. Sequencing of the libraries was carried out on an Illumina HiSeq2000 in paired-end mode with 100 bp reads. Processing in the source paper ran as follows. SOAPnuke was used for read processing, and reads with adapters, uncalled bases, a mean Phred below 15, or no exact constant-primer or identifier match were discarded. COPE v1.2.5 was used to merge high-quality paired reads. Unique nucleotide sequences were defined as clonotypes and aligned to IMGT TRB V, D and J references using MiTCR v1.1. The analysis was limited to V-J combinations with a frequency above 0.0001, which together covered approximately 99% of the repertoires. For each V-J combination, a TCR clonal expansion and chaos score was defined as the ratio of F50 clonal expansion to chaos observed in the TCRdist matrix. Welch's t-statistics and random forest were used to reduce features to approximately 13 V-J combinations, which were fed into a naive Bayes classifier. The Morisita-Horn index was used to measure how similar the thyroid and blood repertoires were. The public reads were reanalyzed by TCRdb: fastp trimming at Q25, MiXCR alignment, in-frame beta chains only. Every entry covers one CDR3 protein and lists the most common genes and DNA from its rows. TCRdb, rather than the study authors, made the V and J calls. Present in this sample are 600,000 to 950,000 distinct CDR3 sequences, approximately 40% of which were seen just once. The top ten clones comprise 44% of the sample.

Between the V and J ends, shortened by 5 bases and 6 bases respectively, the junction contains 19 bases. There are 16 amino acids in the CDR3, from cysteine to phenylalanine inclusive. This entry keeps only the CDR3 DNA: 48 bases, framed from base 1. The germline V gene supplies CDR1 MGHDK and CDR2 SYGVNS. Only a few counts were recorded for this clonotype. What this receptor recognizes is not known. Base quality data are lacking; no much larger clone is found one base away. Ophthalmopathy patients were characterized by moderately to severely active disease, a Clinical Activity Score of at least 3, a NOSPECS grade of at least 4, and a disease duration under 3 months. Patients with other autoimmune diseases, uncontrolled infections, pregnancy or lactation were excluded. Diagnosis was based on clinical symptoms, serum thyroxine, TRAb, thyroid ultrasound and orbital computed tomography. PBMCs were isolated from more than 9 ml of fresh peripheral blood by Ficoll-Paque density gradient centrifugation. Total RNA was extracted using Trizol reagent, and RNA quality was checked on an Agilent 2100 Bioanalyzer.

Specimen: peripheral blood. Recombination linked TRBV25-1 to TRBJ2-2; no D gene is confidently identified. The TCR sequence derives from an adult man with Graves' ophthalmopathy. The CDR3 region reads CASSPPPGSSAGELFF. The DNA sequence is as follows: TGTGCCAGCAGTCCGCCCCCCGGTTCGAGCGCCGGGGAGCTGTTTTTT.